Each of the 8 T cell receptor beta chains below was sequenced from the same sample in a study of blood T cell repertoires in COVID-19. The data were produced by immunoSEQ multiplex PCR, yet TCRdb's version contains in-frame clones alone and is incomplete. This sample has 150,000 to 200,000 clones, with more than 75% found just once. Sequenced sample: peripheral blood. All receptors derive from a human donor in a cohort sampled during active COVID-19.

This clone appeared a few times. The sample holds other DNA sequences that translate to the same CDR3. The chain uses TRBV18 and TRBJ2-7; 8 bases are a match to TRBD1. Trimming cost V 5 bases and J 4 bases; bases outside gene matches: 4. This CDR3 is built from 13 residues. CDR1 and CDR2 from the germline V gene are KGHSH and LQKENI. This CDR3 is CASSSGQGYEQYF. CDR3 DNA sequence: TGTGCCAGCTCATCCGGACAGGGTTACGAGCAGTACTTC.

The chain joins TRBV9 to TRBJ2-5, with D maybe TRBD1 (6 bases). CDR1 is SGDLS, CDR2 YYNGEE, per germline. The CDR3 has 13 amino acids. Trimming took off 4 bases at V and 2 bases at J, with 9 bases between the two ends. The CDR3 bases are TGTGCCAGCAGCCCAGGACAGCAAGAGACCCAGTACTTC. This translates into CASSPGQQETQYF.

In nucleotides, the CDR3 is TGTGCCAGCAGTCCCAAGGCGGGAGGGCCTTATACGCAGTATTTT. Translating gives CASSPKAGGPYTQYF. The chain recombines TRBV27 with TRBJ2-3; 9 bases align to TRBD2. Germline V gene data show CDR1 as MNHEY and CDR2 as SMNVEV (reference sequence). Losses at the gene ends were 5 bases for V and 7 bases for J; bases not matched to a gene: 10. This CDR3 has 15 amino acids.

V usage is TRBV3-1 (or the pseudogene TRBV3-2) and J usage is TRBJ2-7; tentatively, D is TRBD1 (7 bases). The CDR3 covers 14 residues. CDR1 and CDR2 (germline): LGHDT, YNNKEL (reference sequence). Trimming pared 3 bases from V and 5 bases from J, leaving 14 bases between. CDR3 bases: TGTGCCAGCAGCCACGGGCAGGGGGGAAACGAGCAGTACTTC. Its translation is CASSHGQGGNEQYF.

A few counts support this clone. This chain connects TRBV30 to TRBJ2-1; 10 bases map to TRBD2. Germline V gives CDR1 GTSNPN, CDR2 SVGIG (reference sequence). CDR3 length: 15 residues. V lost 2 bases to trimming and J lost 4 bases; unmatched junction nucleotides: 5. CDR3 nucleotide sequence: TGTGCCTGGAGTAGAGAAGCGGGAGGGTACAATGAGCAGTTCTTC. Its protein is CAWSREAGGYNEQFF.

V usage is TRBV7-2 and J usage is TRBJ2-5; 9 bases fit TRBD1. Unmatched junction bases numbered 11, after V lost 6 bases and J lost 3 bases. The V gene's germline CDR1 is SGHTA and CDR2 FQGNSA. CDR3 length: 16 residues. In DNA, the CDR3 is TGTGCCAGCAGTCCCGTTACCGGGACAGGGAAAGAGACCCAGTACTTC. This gives the protein CASSPVTGTGKETQYF.

This clone was recorded once. The chain joins TRBV7-2 to TRBJ1-2; D is uncertain. Germline CDR1 is SGHTA and CDR2 is FQGNSA. V gave up 5 bases and J gave up 3 bases, with 19 bases separating them. The CDR3 runs to 16 residues. CDR3 DNA: TGTGCCAGCAGCCCCGGAGGCCATCTTGGCGACTATGGCTACACCTTC. It encodes CASSPGGHLGDYGYTF.

The rearrangement uses TRBV25-1 and TRBJ1-2, with 7 bases aligning to TRBD1. V lost 3 bases and J lost 3; bases outside the gene matches: 10. The CDR3 loop spans 16 amino acids. Germline V lookup: CDR1 MGHDK, CDR2 SYGVNS. CDR3 sequence reads: CASSDNTGVSYYGYTF. The DNA of the CDR3 is TGTGCCAGCAGTGACAACACAGGGGTTTCGTACTATGGCTACACCTTC.